This T cell receptor (beta chain) appears in the sequencing data of a study of vaccination and CD4 T cells after COVID-19. Study-level background: Overlapping SARS-CoV-2, HCoV-NL63, HCoV-OC43 and HCoV-229E spike peptides were used to stimulate cells.

Treatment in this sample: approximately 9-day PBMC culture with coronavirus spike peptide pools or control peptides (ViraFEST assay). Those CD4+ T cells from the unexposed donor predate the COVID-19 pandemic (2011-2018). Once peptide pools had expanded antigen-specific T cells, ViraFEST sequenced TCRs. About this clonotype: Its specificity is not known.

J was trimmed by 5 bases and V by 6 bases; bases with no gene match: 5. This CDR3 is 14 amino acids long. Germline values: CDR1 MNHEY, CDR2 SMNVEV (reference sequence). The Oncomine TCR Beta short-read assay was applied to DNA of cultured CD4+ T cells. In TCRdb, the PCR reads were re-called with MiXCR into one record per CDR3 protein. The table includes thousands of distinct CDR3 sequences, roughly 30% detected once. The J gene is TRBJ2-7, the V gene TRBV27; TRBD2 agrees at 12 bases. The receptor comes from a human donor in good health. The sequenced sample consisted of CD4+ T cells from blood, cultured in vitro. The CDR3 bases are TGTGCCAGCAGGGGACTAGCGGGTTCCAACGAGCAGTACTTC. This gives the protein CASRGLAGSNEQYF.